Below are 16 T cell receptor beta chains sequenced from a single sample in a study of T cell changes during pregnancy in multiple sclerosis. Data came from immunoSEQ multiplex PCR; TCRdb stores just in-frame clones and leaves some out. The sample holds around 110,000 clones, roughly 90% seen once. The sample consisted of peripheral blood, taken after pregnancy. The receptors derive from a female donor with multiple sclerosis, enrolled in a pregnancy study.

CDR3: CASSLEGRGDYGYTF. DNA for the CDR3: TGCGCCAGCAGCTTGGAGGGCAGGGGAGACTATGGCTACACCTTC. The rearrangement joins TRBV5-1 to TRBJ1-2; perhaps TRBD1 as D (6 bases). In germline, CDR1 is SGHRS, CDR2 YFSETQ. The V and J ends lost 0 bases and 3 bases respectively, with 12 bases between them. This CDR3 region has 15 residues.

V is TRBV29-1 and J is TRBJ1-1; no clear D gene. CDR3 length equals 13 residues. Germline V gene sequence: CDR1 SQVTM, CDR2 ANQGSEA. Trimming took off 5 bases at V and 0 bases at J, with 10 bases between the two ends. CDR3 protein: CSVWARLNTEAFF. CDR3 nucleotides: TGCAGCGTTTGGGCGCGTCTGAACACTGAAGCTTTCTTT.

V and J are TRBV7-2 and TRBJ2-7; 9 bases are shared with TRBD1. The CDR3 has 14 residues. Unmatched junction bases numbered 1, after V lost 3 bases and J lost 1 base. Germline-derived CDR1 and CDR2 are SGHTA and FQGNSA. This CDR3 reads CASSFGTGSYEQYF. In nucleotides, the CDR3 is TGTGCCAGCAGCTTTGGGACAGGGTCCTACGAGCAGTACTTC.

The CDR3 is CASSLAGGRYEQYF. The CDR3 DNA reads TGTGCCAGCAGTTTGGCGGGAGGGCGCTACGAGCAGTACTTC. This chain connects TRBV6-5 to TRBJ2-7; 9 positions match TRBD2. The germline V gene encodes CDR1 MNHEY and CDR2 SVGAGI. Losses at the gene ends were 4 bases for V and 3 bases for J; bases not matched to a gene: 4. CDR3 length: 14 residues.

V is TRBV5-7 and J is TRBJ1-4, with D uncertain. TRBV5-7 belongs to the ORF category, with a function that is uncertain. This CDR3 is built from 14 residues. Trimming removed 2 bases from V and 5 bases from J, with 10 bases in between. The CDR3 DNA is TGTGCCAGCAGCTTAAAACGGGTAAATGAAAAACTGTTTTTT. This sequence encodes CASSLKRVNEKLFF.

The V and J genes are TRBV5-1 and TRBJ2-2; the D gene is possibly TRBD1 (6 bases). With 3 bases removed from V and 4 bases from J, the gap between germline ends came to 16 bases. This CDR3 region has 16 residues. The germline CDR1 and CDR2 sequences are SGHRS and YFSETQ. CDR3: CASSWALGHITGELFF. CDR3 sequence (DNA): TGCGCCAGCAGCTGGGCCCTGGGACATATCACCGGGGAGCTGTTTTTT.

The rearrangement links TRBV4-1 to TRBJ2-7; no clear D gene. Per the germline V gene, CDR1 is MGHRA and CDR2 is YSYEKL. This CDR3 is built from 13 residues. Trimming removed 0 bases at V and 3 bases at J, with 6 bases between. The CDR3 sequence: CASSQELIYEQYF. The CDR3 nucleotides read TGCGCCAGCAGCCAAGAACTAATCTACGAGCAGTACTTC.

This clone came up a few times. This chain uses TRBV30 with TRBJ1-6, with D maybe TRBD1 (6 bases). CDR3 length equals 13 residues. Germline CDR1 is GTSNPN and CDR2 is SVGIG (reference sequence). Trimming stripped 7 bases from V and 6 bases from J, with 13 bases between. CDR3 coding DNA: TGTGCCTCCCTACAGGGCTTTAATTCACCCCTCCACTTT. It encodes CASLQGFNSPLHF.

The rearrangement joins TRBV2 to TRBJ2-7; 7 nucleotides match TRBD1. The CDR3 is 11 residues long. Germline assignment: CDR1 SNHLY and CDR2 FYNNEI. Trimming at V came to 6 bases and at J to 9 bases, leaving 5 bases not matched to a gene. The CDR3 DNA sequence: TGTGCCAGCAGAACTCAGGGGGTGCAGTACTTC. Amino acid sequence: CASRTQGVQYF.

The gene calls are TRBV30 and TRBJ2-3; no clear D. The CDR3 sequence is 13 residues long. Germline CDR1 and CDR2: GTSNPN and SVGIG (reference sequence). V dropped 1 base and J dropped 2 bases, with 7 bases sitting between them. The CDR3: CAWSGHHTDTQYF. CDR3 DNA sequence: TGTGCCTGGAGTGGACATCACACAGATACGCAGTATTTT.

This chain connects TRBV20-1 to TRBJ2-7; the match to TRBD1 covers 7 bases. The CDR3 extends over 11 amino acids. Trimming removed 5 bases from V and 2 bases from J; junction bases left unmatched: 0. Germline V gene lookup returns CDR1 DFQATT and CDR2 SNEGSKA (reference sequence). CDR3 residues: CSAGTAYEQYF. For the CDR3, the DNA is TGCAGTGCTGGGACAGCCTACGAGCAGTACTTC.

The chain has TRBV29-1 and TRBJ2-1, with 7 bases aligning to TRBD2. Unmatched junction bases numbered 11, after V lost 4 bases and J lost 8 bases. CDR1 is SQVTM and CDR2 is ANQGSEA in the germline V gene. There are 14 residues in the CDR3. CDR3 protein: CSVGAGFYGDEQFF. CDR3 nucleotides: TGCAGCGTTGGAGCGGGGTTTTATGGCGATGAGCAGTTCTTC.

Written as DNA, the CDR3 is TGTGCCAGCAGCGTTGAGGGACAGGGGGGTGGCTACACCTTC. As protein: CASSVEGQGGGYTF. V is TRBV9 and J is TRBJ1-2, with 11 bases aligning to TRBD1. The V gene's germline CDR1 is SGDLS and CDR2 YYNGEE. The CDR3 spans 14 residues. After removal of 2 bases from V and 7 bases from J, the junction contained 4 bases not matched to a gene.

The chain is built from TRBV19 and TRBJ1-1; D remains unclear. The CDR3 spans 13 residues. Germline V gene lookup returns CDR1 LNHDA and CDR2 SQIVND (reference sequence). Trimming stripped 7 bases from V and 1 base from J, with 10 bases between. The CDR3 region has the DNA TGTGCCAGTAAGTCCCACGGGAACACTGAAGCTTTCTTT. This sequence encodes CASKSHGNTEAFF.

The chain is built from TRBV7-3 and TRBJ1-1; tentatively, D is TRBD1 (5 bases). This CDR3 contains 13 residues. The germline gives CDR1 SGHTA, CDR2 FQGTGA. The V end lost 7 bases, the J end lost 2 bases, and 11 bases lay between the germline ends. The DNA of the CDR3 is TGTGCCAGCACAACAGGACCCAACACTGAAGCTTTCTTT. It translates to CASTTGPNTEAFF.

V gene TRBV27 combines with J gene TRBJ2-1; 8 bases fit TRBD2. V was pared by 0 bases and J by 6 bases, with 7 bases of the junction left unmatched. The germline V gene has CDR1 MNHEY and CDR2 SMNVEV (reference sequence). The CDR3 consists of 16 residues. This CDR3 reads CASSLSAGGVFNEQFF. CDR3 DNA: TGTGCCAGCAGTTTATCGGCGGGAGGCGTTTTCAATGAGCAGTTCTTC.